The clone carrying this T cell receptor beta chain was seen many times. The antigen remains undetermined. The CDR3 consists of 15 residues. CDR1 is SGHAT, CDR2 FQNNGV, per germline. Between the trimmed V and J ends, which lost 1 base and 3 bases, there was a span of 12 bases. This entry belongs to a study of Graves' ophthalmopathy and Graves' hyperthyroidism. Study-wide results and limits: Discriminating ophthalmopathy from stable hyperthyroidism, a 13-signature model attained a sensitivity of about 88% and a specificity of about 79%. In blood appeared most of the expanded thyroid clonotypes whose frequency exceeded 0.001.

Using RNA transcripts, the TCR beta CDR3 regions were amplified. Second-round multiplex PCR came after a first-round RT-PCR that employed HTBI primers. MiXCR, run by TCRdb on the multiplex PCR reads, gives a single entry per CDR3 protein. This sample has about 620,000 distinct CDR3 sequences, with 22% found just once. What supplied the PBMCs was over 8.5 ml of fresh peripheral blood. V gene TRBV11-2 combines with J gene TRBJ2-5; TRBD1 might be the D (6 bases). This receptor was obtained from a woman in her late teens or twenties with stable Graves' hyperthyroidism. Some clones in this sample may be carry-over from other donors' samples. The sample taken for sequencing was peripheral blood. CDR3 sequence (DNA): TGTGCCAGCAGCTTAGGTCGGACAGTAAAAGAGACCCAGTACTTC. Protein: CASSLGRTVKETQYF.